This T cell receptor (beta chain) was obtained from a study of blood T cells in healthy people across ages. The authors ran a second PCR of 7 to 11 cycles using a sample-barcoded 5' primer and a J-beta primer mix. Using its own MiXCR run on the 5' RACE reads, TCRdb lists one record per CDR3 protein. The data contain about 1.5 million distinct CDR3 sequences, roughly 40% of them singletons. Peripheral blood from each donor was collected in a volume of 9.5 to 10 milliliters. Unmatched junction bases numbered 11, after V lost 8 bases and J lost 5 bases. Per the germline V gene, CDR1 is DFQATT and CDR2 is SNEGSKA (reference sequence). The length of the CDR3 is 13 residues.

Sequenced input: blood. The V and J genes are TRBV20-1 and TRBJ1-2; 7 bases are a match to TRBD1. The receptor comes from a woman under 30 in good health. CDR3 nucleotide sequence: TGCAGTCCCCTAGAAGGGGGCGCGTATGGCTACACCTTC. Protein sequence: CSPLEGGAYGYTF.